The rows below give T cell receptor beta chains drawn from one sample of a study of T cells in Graves' hyperthyroidism and ophthalmopathy. TCRdb re-called the multiplex PCR reads through MiXCR, storing one row per CDR3 protein. The table includes hundreds of thousands of distinct CDR3 sequences, under 25% detected once. Sequencing input: blood. These receptors were obtained from a man aged 25 to 40 with Graves' ophthalmopathy. CDR3s include the opening cysteine and the closing phenylalanine or tryptophan. D genes are given only for firm matches. Clone size is given for some rows only: seen once, a few or many times, or a class if the clone is expanded.

V gene	J gene	clone size	D gene	CDR3 protein	CDR3 DNA
TRBV20-1	TRBJ2-3	few	.	CSAGATSTDTQYF	TGCAGTGCCGGAGCGACCAGCACAGATACGCAGTATTTT
TRBV12-3/TRBV12-4	TRBJ1-5	many	.	CASSLNYGGKQPQHF	TGTGCCAGCAGCCTCAACTACGGGGGAAAACAGCCCCAGCATTTT
TRBV28	TRBJ2-7	.	.	CATRVQSSYEQYF	TGTGCCACCCGGGTCCAGAGCTCCTACGAGCAGTACTTC
TRBV19	TRBJ1-1	.	TRBD1	CASSKSPRTGNTEAFF	TGTGCCAGTAGCAAATCTCCTAGGACAGGGAACACTGAAGCTTTCTTT
TRBV5-6	TRBJ1-1	.	TRBD1	CASSLARGRTEAFF	TGTGCCAGCAGCTTGGCCAGGGGGCGAACTGAAGCTTTCTTT
TRBV20-1	TRBJ2-7	.	TRBD2	CSARKTSGVYEQYF	TGCAGTGCTAGAAAGACTAGCGGGGTCTACGAGCAGTACTTC
TRBV10-1	TRBJ2-5	.	.	CASSAQRSLGETQYF	TGCGCCAGCAGTGCCCAAAGAAGCCTGGGAGAGACCCAGTACTTC
TRBV28	TRBJ2-1	many	.	CASSPQRLVPYNEQFF	TGTGCCAGCAGTCCCCAAAGACTAGTCCCCTACAATGAGCAGTTCTTC
TRBV28	TRBJ2-3	many	TRBD1	CASSITGTGKDTQYF	TGTGCCAGCAGTATAACCGGGACAGGGAAAGATACGCAGTATTTT
TRBV19	TRBJ2-3	once	TRBD2	CASSTGLAGGPGNPDTQYF	TGTGCCAGTAGTACCGGACTAGCGGGAGGGCCGGGAAACCCAGATACGCAGTATTTT
TRBV9	TRBJ2-1	.	.	CASSVASRQNEQFF	TGTGCCAGCAGCGTAGCTTCACGGCAGAATGAGCAGTTCTTC
TRBV5-6	TRBJ2-1	few	.	CASSLAPEGREQFF	TGTGCCAGCAGCTTGGCCCCTGAGGGACGGGAGCAGTTCTTC
TRBV28	TRBJ2-1	.	.	CASSFAFYEQFF	TGTGCCAGCAGTTTTGCGTTTTATGAGCAGTTCTTC
TRBV20-1	TRBJ2-7	.	.	CSAMGHPRYPYEQYF	TGCAGTGCTATGGGCCACCCCCGGTACCCCTACGAGCAGTACTTC
TRBV4-3	TRBJ1-1	few	.	CASSQDLRNTEAFF	TGCGCCAGCAGCCAAGACCTAAGAAACACTGAAGCTTTCTTT
TRBV2	TRBJ1-5	.	TRBD1	CASSDKTGVGQPQHF	TGTGCCAGCAGTGATAAAACAGGGGTTGGTCAGCCCCAGCATTTT
TRBV5-1	TRBJ1-1	many	.	CASSLLPQGGTEAFF	TGCGCCAGCAGCTTACTCCCACAGGGAGGAACTGAAGCTTTCTTT
TRBV7-2	TRBJ1-1	many	.	CASSLETGEAFF	TGTGCCAGCAGCTTAGAGACAGGTGAAGCTTTCTTT
TRBV18	TRBJ2-2	.	.	CASSGPNPPPGELFF	TGTGCCAGCTCAGGACCCAACCCCCCCCCCGGGGAGCTGTTTTTT
TRBV18	TRBJ2-2	few	TRBD1	CASSLTGGGTGELFF	TGTGCCAGCTCACTGACAGGGGGAGGAACCGGGGAGCTGTTTTTT
TRBV28	TRBJ2-7	many	TRBD1	CASTPGTGGREQYF	TGTGCCAGCACACCCGGGACAGGGGGCCGGGAGCAGTACTTC
TRBV6-2/TRBV6-3	TRBJ1-2	many	.	CASSGGVGYTF	TGTGCCAGCAGCGGGGGAGTTGGCTACACCTTC
TRBV13	TRBJ2-7	few	.	CASSLGLREQYF	TGTGCCAGCAGCTTAGGTCTACGCGAGCAGTACTTC
TRBV14	TRBJ1-6	.	TRBD1	CASSPSGQQNSPLHF	TGTGCCAGCAGCCCTTCGGGACAGCAAAATTCACCCCTCCACTTT
TRBV6-1	TRBJ2-7	many	.	CASSEVVAGGPYEQYF	TGTGCCAGCAGTGAAGTAGTGGCAGGAGGACCCTACGAGCAGTACTTC
TRBV3-1	TRBJ2-7	.	TRBD2	CASSQDLAGADEQYF	TGTGCCAGCAGCCAAGATCTGGCGGGAGCGGACGAGCAGTACTTC
TRBV24-1	TRBJ2-2	.	TRBD2	CATSDFQPLAGTGTGELFF	TGTGCCACCAGTGATTTTCAGCCACTAGCGGGAACGGGAACCGGGGAGCTGTTTTTT
TRBV5-1	TRBJ2-5	few	TRBD2	CASYSGRGGETQYF	TGCGCCAGCTATAGCGGGCGAGGCGGGGAGACCCAGTACTTC
TRBV3-1	TRBJ2-3	few	.	CASSQDPSPGPSTDTQYF	TGTGCCAGCAGCCAAGACCCCTCCCCCGGCCCCAGCACAGATACGCAGTATTTT
TRBV5-6	TRBJ2-7	few	.	CASSLVRGFTYEQYF	TGTGCCAGCAGCTTGGTGAGGGGCTTCACCTACGAGCAGTACTTC
TRBV12-3/TRBV12-4	TRBJ2-2	.	.	CASSSRGGTGELFF	TGTGCCAGCAGTTCCCGGGGAGGTACCGGGGAGCTGTTTTTT